The 21 T cell receptor beta chains listed next were all sequenced from one sample in a study of early T cells in non-severe SARS-CoV-2 infection. TCRdb called the 5' RACE reads again in MiXCR, with one record for every CDR3 protein. Of around 50,000 distinct CDR3 sequences in the sample, roughly 10% were seen once. Material: whole blood. These TCRs come from an adult who was a healthcare worker with PCR-confirmed SARS-CoV-2 infection or an uninfected control (not recorded which).

This clonotype occurred many times. The chain combines TRBV19 with TRBJ2-3; D is perhaps TRBD2 (6 bases). This CDR3 is 15 amino acids long. Trimming took 1 base from V and 1 from J, leaving 9 bases between them. Germline V gene data show CDR1 as LNHDA and CDR2 as SQIVND (reference sequence). The CDR3 DNA follows: TGTGCCAGTAGTATAGGCGGGGCTCGCACAGATACGCAGTATTTT. Its protein product is CASSIGGARTDTQYF.

The chain couples TRBV9 to TRBJ2-7; D not certain. This CDR3 contains 13 residues. Between the trimmed V and J ends, which lost 7 bases and 5 bases, there was a span of 16 bases. Germline V gene data show CDR1 as SGDLS and CDR2 as YYNGEE. The CDR3 sequence is CASGQRAQDEQYF. CDR3 nucleotide sequence: TGTGCCAGCGGGCAACGTGCGCAGGACGAGCAGTACTTC.

CDR3 residues: CASSQSPGDTQYF. The CDR3 DNA reads as TGTGCCAGCAGCCAATCCCCCGGTGATACGCAGTATTTT. The gene calls are TRBV4-2 and TRBJ2-3; D is uncertain. The CDR3 covers 13 residues. Germline CDR1 and CDR2: LGHNA and YNFKEQ. Between the trimmed V and J ends, which lost 2 bases and 6 bases, there was a span of 9 bases.

The chain couples TRBV20-1 to TRBJ1-5, with TRBD1 identical over 9 bases. Looked up from germline, CDR1 is DFQATT and CDR2 is SNEGSKA (reference sequence). After removal of 1 base from V and 5 bases from J, the junction contained 3 bases not matched to a gene. This CDR3 spans 14 amino acids. The CDR3 bases are TGCAGTGCTAGAGTGGACAGGGGCCATCAGCCCCAGCATTTT. Translation gives CSARVDRGHQPQHF.

This clonotype showed up just a few times. The chain carries TRBV11-2 and TRBJ2-5; 7 bases match TRBD1. J gave up 5 bases and V 1 base, and 4 bases lay outside the gene matches. The CDR3 consists of 14 residues. Germline lookup yields CDR1 SGHAT and CDR2 FQNNGV. This chain's CDR3 is CASSLGQGHETQYF. For the CDR3, the DNA is TGTGCCAGCAGCTTAGGACAGGGTCATGAGACCCAGTACTTC.

This chain links TRBV9 with TRBJ1-5; D perhaps matches TRBD1 (6 bases). Germline-derived CDR1 and CDR2 are SGDLS and YYNGEE. The CDR3 sequence is 14 residues long. V was trimmed by 3 bases and J by 6 bases, leaving 13 bases between them. For the CDR3, the DNA is TGTGCCAGCAGCGAAGGGGGTCGCGGTCAGCCCCAGCATTTT. Translation: CASSEGGRGQPQHF.

This chain links TRBV18 with TRBJ2-5, with D hard to call. Germline V gives CDR1 KGHSH, CDR2 LQKENI. This CDR3 region has 14 residues. Trimming shortened V by 5 bases and J by 2 bases, and 12 bases separated the two germline ends. CDR3 in DNA: TGTGCCAGCTCATCCCGGATGAAGCAAGAGACCCAGTACTTC. Amino acid sequence: CASSSRMKQETQYF.

This chain uses TRBV11-2 with TRBJ2-2, with 15 bases that match TRBD2. The CDR3 covers 16 residues. CDR1 is SGHAT, CDR2 FQNNGV, per germline. J gave up 9 bases and V 7 bases, and 9 bases lay outside the gene matches. CDR3 in DNA: TGTGCCAGCACCTCTAGGACTAGCGGGGGGGCTTGGGAGCTGTTTTTT. Translating it yields CASTSRTSGGAWELFF.

This clonotype was counted ten times or more. The limits of the CDR3 on the DNA are not certain, so only TCRdb's listed CDR3 is given. The rearrangement uses TRBV21-1 and TRBJ2-2; the table names TRBD1, a call not compared with the DNA. TRBV21-1 is given as a pseudogene. The CDR3 adds up to 16 amino acids, both ends counted. This chain's CDR3 is CASMFGQGAGSGELFF.

The sample holds a few counts of this clonotype. The chain couples TRBV13 to TRBJ2-7; D is unresolved. Trimming cost V 2 bases and J 6 bases, with 11 bases left between them. The CDR3 is 13 residues long. CDR1 PRHDT and CDR2 FYEKMQ come from the germline V gene (reference sequence). CDR3 in DNA: TGTGCCAGCAGCTTATTAGGCTCCATCGAGCAGTACTTC. It encodes CASSLLGSIEQYF. Using reference TRBV13 and TRBJ2-7 for the parts outside the CDR3, the full variable domain is AAGVIQSPRHLIKEKRETATLKCYPIPRHDTVYWYQQGPGQDPQFLISFYEKMQSDKGSIPDRFSAQQFSDYHSELNMSSLELGDSALYFCASSLLGSIEQYFGPGTRLTVT.

This clonotype was seen many times. The V call is TRBV6-2 or TRBV6-3, the J call TRBJ2-4, with D possibly TRBD2 on 6 matching bases. This CDR3 is built from 15 residues. Trimming shortened V by 7 bases and J by 0 bases, and 13 bases separated the two germline ends. Germline assignment: CDR1 MNHEY and CDR2 SVGEGT. The chain's CDR3 is CASTSLGLAKNIQYF. In DNA, the CDR3 is TGTGCCAGCACCTCCCTGGGACTAGCCAAAAACATTCAGTACTTC.

The chain combines TRBV19 with TRBJ2-7; no reliable D call. The V and J ends lost 3 bases and 6 bases respectively, with 9 bases between them. This CDR3 is built from 12 residues. The germline CDR1 and CDR2 sequences are LNHDA and SQIVND (reference sequence). CDR3 bases: TGTGCCAGTAGTATTAAGCGCGGCGAGCAGTACTTC. This codes for CASSIKRGEQYF.

The V gene is TRBV20-1, the J gene TRBJ2-1; no clear D. The CDR3 spans 14 residues. From germline, CDR1 is DFQATT and CDR2 SNEGSKA (reference sequence). The V end was cut by 3 bases, the J end by 7 bases, with 16 bases between. The CDR3 bases are TGCAGTGCTAGCTCGCCTCCATCATTAAATGAGCAGTTCTTC. Protein sequence: CSASSPPSLNEQFF.

The J gene is TRBJ2-3, the V gene TRBV7-9; maybe TRBD1 (5 bases). Trimming took 6 bases from V and 4 from J, leaving 14 bases between them. Germline CDR1 reads SEHNR; CDR2 reads FQNEAQ (reference sequence). The CDR3 length is 14 residues. CDR3 loop: CASRTSGNSDTQYF. The CDR3 coding sequence is TGTGCCAGCAGAACTTCAGGGAATTCAGATACGCAGTATTTT.

This clonotype was seen repeatedly, ten times or more. The chain couples TRBV12-3 or TRBV12-4 to TRBJ1-5, with a possible D match to TRBD1 (5 bases). The CDR3 loop spans 14 amino acids. Trimming removed 7 bases at V and 3 bases at J, with 13 bases between. The CDR3 here is CASTGTVVNQPQHF. CDR3 in DNA: TGTGCCAGCACCGGGACTGTTGTCAATCAGCCCCAGCATTTT.

This clonotype was recorded at least ten times. The CDR3 nucleotides are TGTGCCAGCACCCCGCCGGGGGGGCTGGGGGAGCTGTTTTTT. It codes for CASTPPGGLGELFF. The V call is TRBV9, the J call TRBJ2-2; 8 positions match TRBD2. The V gene end was trimmed by 6 bases and the J gene end by 8 bases; junction bases not matched to a gene: 9. CDR1 SGDLS and CDR2 YYNGEE come from the germline V gene. The CDR3 has 14 residues.

In its sample, this clonotype was seen a few times. The chain employs TRBV28 and TRBJ2-7; D perhaps matches TRBD1 (6 bases). The V end lost 6 bases, the J end lost 0 bases, and 15 bases lay between the germline ends. CDR1 and CDR2 (germline): MDHEN, SYDVKM. CDR3 length: 15 amino acids. For the CDR3, the DNA is TGTGCCAGCAGAATCCCAGGACAGCCCTCCTACGAGCAGTACTTC. Protein product: CASRIPGQPSYEQYF.

The table lists this clonotype with many counts. The V and J genes are TRBV19 and TRBJ2-5; 7 bases are shared with TRBD1. Trimming at V came to 5 bases and at J to 5 bases, leaving 5 bases not matched to a gene. Germline V gene lookup returns CDR1 LNHDA and CDR2 SQIVND (reference sequence). CDR3 size: 13 residues. The CDR3 spells CASSPDRVETQYF. DNA of the CDR3: TGTGCCAGTAGTCCCGACAGGGTCGAGACCCAGTACTTC.

This clonotype was seen a few times. The CDR3 region is CASSSGPLAGKGTDTQYF. In nucleotides, the CDR3 is TGTGCCAGCAGTTCAGGACCCCTAGCGGGAAAGGGCACAGATACGCAGTATTTT. The chain uses TRBV28 and TRBJ2-3; 9 nucleotides agree with TRBD2. CDR3 length: 18 amino acids. Germline V gene data show CDR1 as MDHEN and CDR2 as SYDVKM. Trimming at V came to 4 bases and at J to 1 base, leaving 12 bases not matched to a gene.

The table lists this clonotype with a few counts. The gene calls are TRBV6-1 and TRBJ2-1; 14 bases agree with TRBD2. CDR3 length: 16 residues. Germline lookup yields CDR1 MNHNS and CDR2 SASEGT. J lost 10 bases, V lost 3 bases, and 8 bases had no gene match. The CDR3 DNA is TGTGCCAGCAGTGACCGACTAGCGGGAGGGCCCCGCGAGCAGTTCTTC. It translates to CASSDRLAGGPREQFF.

This clonotype was recorded a few times. The chain links TRBV28 to TRBJ2-3; D unresolved. The CDR3 has 15 residues. Germline V lookup: CDR1 MDHEN, CDR2 SYDVKM. With 6 bases removed from V and 0 bases from J, the gap between germline ends came to 13 bases. CDR3 in amino acids: CASRSIESSTDTQYF. CDR3 nucleotides: TGTGCCAGCAGGTCAATCGAATCTAGCACAGATACGCAGTATTTT. The variable domain in full, with the rest retrieved from reference TRBV28 and TRBJ2-3, is DVKVTQSSRYLVKRTGEKVFLECVQDMDHENMFWYRQDPGLGLRLIYFSYDVKMKEKGDIPEGYSVSREKKERFSLILESASTNQTSMYLCASRSIESSTDTQYFGPGTRLTVL.